The clone carrying this T cell receptor beta chain was found many times. No antigen is known for it. The entry originates in a study of T cells in Graves' hyperthyroidism and ophthalmopathy. Study findings and constraints: Most expanded thyroid clonotypes above 0.001 also appeared in blood.

TCR beta CDR3 regions were amplified from RNA transcripts. Using the HTBI primer set, a first-round RT-PCR was run on the TCR CDR3. A single record per CDR3 protein comes from TCRdb applying MiXCR to the multiplex PCR reads. In the table there are around 520,000 distinct CDR3 sequences, around a quarter of which are singletons. The specimen was blood. The TCR comes from a woman aged 30 to 39 with Graves' ophthalmopathy.

CDR3 nucleotide sequence: TGTGCCAGCAGTTTTGGACAGCAGGGTAGCAATCAGCCCCAGCATTTT. It codes for CASSFGQQGSNQPQHF. The chain employs TRBV12-3 or TRBV12-4 and TRBJ1-5; possibly TRBD1 for D (6 bases). V lost 3 bases to trimming and J lost 0 bases, with 12 bases between them. The CDR3 totals 16 residues.